This T cell receptor beta chain was identified during a study of cytomegalovirus exposure and HLA in healthy donors. Amplification used 60 Vbeta primers and 13 Jbeta primers. Libraries were prepared by immunoSEQ multiplex PCR; TCRdb keeps only in-frame clonotypes and omits some of them. The table records tens of thousands of clones, about 77% of them present only once. V dropped 4 bases and J dropped 1 base, with 22 bases sitting between them. This CDR3 region has 18 residues. CDR1 is MNHNS and CDR2 is SASEGT in the germline V gene. The V gene is TRBV6-1, the J gene TRBJ1-1; a possible D gene is TRBD1 (5 bases). This clonotype was sampled from a male donor in good health and CMV-seropositive. Sequencing was performed on PBMCs. For the CDR3, the DNA is TGTGCCAGCAGTGCTAGCGGGGGGATCCTAAATCAGAACACTGAAGCTTTCTTT. The encoded protein is CASSASGGILNQNTEAFF.